This T cell receptor beta chain was sequenced in a study of cytomegalovirus exposure and HLA in healthy donors. Trimming stripped 0 bases from V and 0 bases from J, with 4 bases between. Germline CDR1 reads SGHRS; CDR2 reads YFSETQ. The CDR3 totals 15 residues. Amplification used 60 Vbeta primers and 13 Jbeta primers. This table comes from immunoSEQ multiplex PCR, and its TCRdb copy is limited to in-frame clones, with some not included. The table records about 200,000 clones, approximately 85% of them present only once. Note on this clone: The antigen remains unidentified.

Overall study results and limits: Trimming of TCR beta V- and J-genes showed a link, identified in a later analysis, to a missense DCLRE1C variant. The study put 150 or so TCR beta chains on its list as cytomegalovirus-associated. Indistinguishable V segments, including TRBV6-2 and TRBV6-3, were excluded. According to an earlier analysis, most TCR beta V segments yielded productive rearrangements about 87% or about 30% of the time.

The clonotype was recovered from a woman aged 50 to 60 in good health and CMV-seronegative. Sequenced material: PBMCs. The chain recombines TRBV5-1 with TRBJ2-6; D unclear. The CDR3 is CASSLGVSGANVLTF. CDR3 nucleotide sequence: TGCGCCAGCAGCTTGGGCGTCTCTGGGGCCAACGTCCTGACTTTC. The variable domain in full, completed from reference TRBV5-1 and TRBJ2-6, reads KAGVTQTPRYLIKTRGQQVTLSCSPISGHRSVSWYQQTPGQGLQFLFEYFSETQRNKGNFPGRFSGRQFSNSRSEMNVSTLELGDSALYLCASSLGVSGANVLTFGAGSRLTVL.